These 3 T cell receptor beta chains were all obtained from the same sample, sequenced in a study of blood T cell repertoires in COVID-19. Generated by immunoSEQ multiplex PCR, the TCRdb table keeps only in-frame clones and is missing some. The profile shows about 360,000 clones, 75% to 90% of them singletons. Specimen: peripheral blood. These TCRs come from a woman in her fifties or sixties with COVID-19, enrolled during active disease.

This clone has only one observation. The rearrangement links TRBV19 to TRBJ2-2, with TRBD2 as a possible D gene (6 bases). CDR1 LNHDA and CDR2 SQIVND come from the germline V gene (reference sequence). CDR3 length equals 14 residues. Trimming cost V 4 bases and J 5 bases, with 11 bases left between them. CDR3 sequence reads: CASSKEGGTGELFF. The CDR3, as DNA: TGTGCCAGTAGTAAGGAGGGAGGAACCGGGGAGCTGTTTTTT.

V is TRBV21-1 and J is TRBJ2-3; the table's TRBD2 call for D was not verified on the DNA. TRBV21-1 is a pseudogene. The CDR3 contains 17 residues. CDR3 protein: CASSHLAGGRSTDTQYF. CDR3 coding DNA: TGTGCCAGCAGTCATCTAGCGGGGGGGAGGAGCACAGATACGCAGTATTTT.

This clone has just a few counts. The genes are TRBV6-5 and TRBJ1-2; D perhaps matches TRBD1 (5 bases). Deletions cut 4 bases from V and 3 bases from J, with 12 bases between. Germline lookup yields CDR1 MNHEY and CDR2 SVGAGI. This CDR3 is 14 amino acids long. In DNA, the CDR3 is TGTGCCAGCAGTTCCTCCGGGACTTACTATGGCTACACCTTC. It encodes CASSSSGTYYGYTF.